This T cell receptor (beta chain) originates from a study of PD-L1 blockade in urothelial cancer. Study in general: Patients' histories included 0 to 3 prior chemotherapy regimens. Median blood clonality was roughly 0.087, with about 86,000 unique TCRs. At 3 weeks after treatment start (second dose) and again at 6 weeks, blood was analyzed.

The CDR3 runs 13 residues. Germline V gene lookup returns CDR1 MGHRA and CDR2 YSYEKL. Between the trimmed V and J ends, which lost 0 bases and 4 bases, there was a span of 4 bases. Turning to this clone: Its target is unknown. The sample holds other DNA sequences that translate to the same CDR3.

Findings and limits, study-wide: Durable-benefit patients had greater expansion of tumor-associated blood clones at 3 weeks.

Method: immunoSEQ multiplex PCR; TCRdb's copy keeps in-frame clones and lacks some. The repertoire has roughly 100,000 clones, around four fifths of them found once; the top ten carry around 8%. Time point: peripheral blood 6 weeks after treatment start. This clonotype originated in a man between 70 and 80 years old with urothelial cancer. This material consisted of PBMCs, taken around atezolizumab (anti-PD-L1) treatment. The rearrangement links TRBV4-1 to TRBJ2-1, with D uncertain. The CDR3 DNA reads TGCGCCAGCAGCCAAGATCTGTACAATGAGCAGTTCTTC. Protein sequence: CASSQDLYNEQFF.